A single sample is the source of the 18 T cell receptor beta chains below, sequenced in a study of T cells after yellow fever vaccination (dated by TCRdb to the late 2010s). The library was produced with 5' RACE. TCRdb records Illumina HiSeq 2500 as the sequencer. In-frame beta chains were kept once TCRdb had trimmed the public reads at Q25 with fastp and called clones with MiXCR. Merged by CDR3 protein, the rows form single entries marked with the most common genes and DNA. Present in this sample are a few hundred thousand distinct CDR3 sequences, approximately 6.7% of which were seen just once. Roughly 1% of the sample lies in the top ten. The sample's treatment or condition label is to be understood as: live attenuated yellow fever vaccine strain. The material was CD4+ T cells sorted from PBMCs, obtained on the day of the yellow fever booster vaccination. The receptors were gathered from a man between 25 and 39 years old who received the YFV17D yellow fever vaccine.

The J gene is TRBJ2-5, the V gene TRBV25-1, with D perhaps being TRBD1 or TRBD2 (8 bases each). CDR1 MGHDK and CDR2 SYGVNS come from the germline V gene. This CDR3 is 14 amino acids long. The V gene lost 3 bases and the J gene lost 8 bases, with 16 bases spanning the gap. The CDR3 is CASSDIAGTGTQYF. CDR3 DNA sequence: TGTGCCAGCAGTGACATAGCGGGGACAGGAACCCAGTACTTC. Full variable domain (remainder filled in from reference TRBV25-1 and TRBJ2-5): EADIYQTPRYLVIGTGKKITLECSQTMGHDKMYWYQQDPGMELHLIHYSYGVNSTEKGDLSSESTVSRIRTEHFPLTLESARPSHTSQYLCASSDIAGTGTQYFGPGTRLLVL.

This clonotype came up many times. The chain uses TRBV3-1 and TRBJ2-2; D is uncertain. CDR1 and CDR2 from the germline V gene are LGHDT and YNNKEL (reference sequence). V lost 4 bases to trimming and J lost 6 bases, with 9 bases between them. The CDR3 loop spans 13 amino acids. CDR3 in amino acids: CASSRPGAGELFF. CDR3 coding DNA: TGTGCCAGCAGCCGTCCTGGGGCCGGGGAGCTGTTTTTT. The complete variable domain, with remaining parts taken from reference TRBV3-1 and TRBJ2-2, reads DTAVSQTPKYLVTQMGNDKSIKCEQNLGHDTMYWYKQDSKKFLKIMFSYNNKELIINETVPNRFSPKSPDKAHLNLHINSLELGDSAVYFCASSRPGAGELFFGEGSRLTVL.

This clonotype has just a few counts. V gene TRBV28 combines with J gene TRBJ2-1; D might be TRBD1 or TRBD2, each matching 6 bases. Trimming removed 5 bases from V and 14 bases from J, with 22 bases in between. Germline CDR1 MDHEN, CDR2 SYDVKM. The CDR3 loop spans 14 amino acids. CDR3 nucleotide sequence: TGTGCCAGCAGTCCCCAAGTGAGGGGGGAGGACGAGTTCTTC. Amino acid sequence: CASSPQVRGEDEFF.

This clonotype has at least ten counts. The rearrangement uses TRBV9 and TRBJ2-3; 8 nucleotides align to TRBD1. The CDR3 runs 13 residues. V lost 6 bases and J lost 4; bases outside the gene matches: 4. Germline V gene data show CDR1 as SGDLS and CDR2 as YYNGEE. The CDR3 sequence: CASTRTGSDTQYF. In DNA form, the CDR3 reads TGTGCCAGCACCCGGACAGGGTCAGATACGCAGTATTTT. Filled out from reference TRBV9 and TRBJ2-3, the complete variable domain reads DSGVTQTPKHLITATGQRVTLRCSPRSGDLSVYWYQQSLDQGLQFLIQYYNGEERAKGNILERFSAQQFPDLHSELNLSSLELGDSALYFCASTRTGSDTQYFGPGTRLTVL.

The chain joins TRBV7-2 to TRBJ2-7; D unclear. The CDR3 spans 13 residues. Trimming took 1 base from V and 3 from J, leaving 7 bases between them. Germline CDR1 reads SGHTA; CDR2 reads FQGNSA. CDR3 sequence reads: CASSLVAGYEQYF. Written as DNA, the CDR3 is TGTGCCAGCAGCTTAGTAGCAGGCTACGAGCAGTACTTC.

Comments on this clonotype: One end of the junction does not line up with germline, which may come from a read error. The chain combines TRBV9 with TRBJ2-2; possible D gene TRBD2, 6 bases. The CDR3 runs to 13 residues. Germline V lookup: CDR1 SGDLS, CDR2 YYNGEE. CDR3 nucleotide sequence: TGTGCCAGCAGACAGGACTACACCGGGAAGCTGTTTTTT. Protein product: CASRQDYTGKLFF.

The V gene is TRBV20-1, the J gene TRBJ2-7; D may be TRBD1 or TRBD2 (6 bases each). This CDR3 is built from 17 residues. Germline V gene sequence: CDR1 DFQATT, CDR2 SNEGSKA (reference sequence). V was cut by 6 bases and J by 2 bases, with 26 bases left in between. Here the CDR3 reads CSAYRGEEFLDAYEQYF. The CDR3 DNA is TGCAGTGCCTATAGGGGGGAGGAGTTTCTTGATGCCTACGAGCAGTACTTC.

This clonotype appeared many times. The rearrangement uses TRBV4-2 and TRBJ2-7; 11 nucleotides match TRBD2. V lost 0 bases, J lost 2 bases, and 0 bases stayed unmatched. Germline V lookup: CDR1 LGHNA, CDR2 YNFKEQ. The CDR3 is 15 amino acids. CDR3 loop: CASSQETSGTYEQYF. In DNA, the CDR3 is TGTGCCAGCAGCCAAGAGACTAGCGGGACCTACGAGCAGTACTTC.

This CDR3 is CASSLASGTSLYGYTF. CDR3 nucleotides: TGTGCCAGCAGCTTAGCTTCCGGGACAAGCCTTTATGGCTACACCTTC. This chain joins TRBV11-2 and TRBJ1-2, with D perhaps matching TRBD1 (6 bases). CDR1 and CDR2 (germline): SGHAT, FQNNGV. The CDR3 has 16 amino acids. V lost 1 base and J 5 bases, leaving 17 bases between the germline ends.

Here the CDR3 reads CSALTGPHSGANVLTF. The CDR3 nucleotides are TGCAGCGCACTGACAGGGCCCCACTCTGGGGCCAACGTCCTGACTTTC. This chain connects TRBV29-1 to TRBJ2-6; 7 bases line up with TRBD1. In germline, CDR1 is SQVTM, CDR2 ANQGSEA. Losses at the gene ends were 7 bases for V and 0 bases for J; bases not matched to a gene: 9. CDR3 length equals 16 residues.

This clonotype was observed a handful of times. The rearrangement joins TRBV20-1 to TRBJ2-7; weak D call: TRBD2 (6 bases). The CDR3 is 16 amino acids. The V gene's germline CDR1 is DFQATT and CDR2 SNEGSKA (reference sequence). Trimming took 1 base from V and 7 from J, leaving 23 bases between them. CDR3 in amino acids: CSARAGGSLSGGEQYF. The CDR3 DNA follows: TGCAGTGCTAGAGCTGGAGGGTCCCTGAGTGGGGGGGAGCAGTACTTC.

This clonotype was observed a few times. This rearrangement joins TRBV5-1 to TRBJ1-1, with TRBD1 matching over 7 bases. CDR3 length: 13 amino acids. The V gene's germline CDR1 is SGHRS and CDR2 YFSETQ. V lost 4 bases and J lost 4; bases outside the gene matches: 4. For the CDR3, the DNA is TGCGCCAGCAGCCCAGGGGGGAGCACTGAAGCTTTCTTT. It yields the protein CASSPGGSTEAFF.

This clonotype appeared a few times. This chain uses TRBV20-1 with TRBJ2-1; weak D call: TRBD2 (6 bases). Trimming took 3 bases from V and 6 from J, leaving 12 bases between them. CDR3 length: 13 residues. Germline lookup yields CDR1 DFQATT and CDR2 SNEGSKA (reference sequence). The CDR3 reads CSARPGTGNEQFF. CDR3 sequence (DNA): TGCAGTGCTAGGCCCGGGACTGGCAATGAGCAGTTCTTC.

Of note for this clonotype: Given a much more abundant clone one base away, this may be a read error. V is TRBV7-2 and J is TRBJ2-1; no clear D gene. This CDR3 has 14 amino acids. V was cut by 5 bases and J by 4 bases, with 12 bases left in between. Germline V gene data show CDR1 as SGHTA and CDR2 as FQGNSA. The CDR3 reads CASSRNLTYNEQFF. CDR3 nucleotide sequence: TGTGCCAGCAGCCGCAACTTAACTTACAATGAGCAGTTCTTC. Supplemented by reference TRBV7-2 and TRBJ2-1, the full variable domain reads GAGVSQSPSNKVTEKGKDVELRCDPISGHTALYWYRQSLGQGLEFLIYFQGNSAPDKSGLPSDRFSAERTGGSVSTLTIQRTQQEDSAVYLCASSRNLTYNEQFFGPGTRLTVL.

The table lists this clonotype with a few counts. The chain combines TRBV5-1 with TRBJ2-3; 9 bases are shared with TRBD1. Unmatched junction bases numbered 5, after V lost 5 bases and J lost 1 base. This CDR3 contains 15 residues. Germline CDR1 SGHRS, CDR2 YFSETQ. The CDR3 DNA is TGCGCCAGCAGGGACAGGGGAGCTCGCACAGATACGCAGTATTTT. It codes for CASRDRGARTDTQYF.

The J gene is TRBJ1-1, the V gene TRBV20-1; the D gene is possibly TRBD1 (6 bases). The germline CDR1 and CDR2 sequences are DFQATT and SNEGSKA (reference sequence). This CDR3 contains 12 residues. In nucleotides, the CDR3 is TGCAGGGGGGGAGGGGGTTCCACTGAAGCTTTCTTT. Translated, it gives CRGGGGSTEAFF.

This clonotype has at least ten counts. This rearrangement joins TRBV7-2 to TRBJ2-4, with 8 bases matching TRBD2. The V segment lost 5 bases and the J segment 5 bases; nucleotides outside the gene matches: 11. The CDR3 is 16 residues long. Germline V gives CDR1 SGHTA, CDR2 FQGNSA. CDR3 sequence reads: CASSPLAGTVQNIQYF. In nucleotides, the CDR3 is TGTGCCAGCAGCCCATTAGCGGGGACGGTCCAAAACATTCAGTACTTC.

This clonotype was picked up a small number of times. V gene TRBV10-3 combines with J gene TRBJ2-5; D uncertain. V lost 0 bases, J lost 5 bases, and 10 bases lay in between. The CDR3 is made up of 14 amino acids. CDR1 is ENHRY, CDR2 SYGVKD, per germline. Written as DNA, the CDR3 is TGTGCCATCAGTGAGTCGGGTACAGCTGAGACCCAGTACTTC. It codes for CAISESGTAETQYF.